These 19 T cell receptor beta chains share one sample of origin, sequenced in a study of cytomegalovirus exposure and HLA in healthy donors. Primers included in the PCR were 60 Vbeta and 13 Jbeta primers. Data came from immunoSEQ multiplex PCR; TCRdb stores just in-frame clones and leaves some out. The repertoire includes about 130,000 clones, approximately 81% of them detected once, and approximately 7.8% sits in the top ten. The material sequenced was PBMCs. All receptors derive from a male donor in good health and CMV-seronegative.

V gene TRBV5-6 combines with J gene TRBJ1-5, with 7 bases that match TRBD1. V gave up 3 bases and J gave up 5 bases; unmatched junction bases: 8. The CDR3 loop spans 15 amino acids. The germline V gene encodes CDR1 SGHDT and CDR2 YYEEEE. CDR3 nucleotides: TGTGCCAGCAGCTCACAGGGGCTAGGCGATCAGCCCCAGCATTTT. Translated: CASSSQGLGDQPQHF.

The CDR3 protein is CASSQLSSLAGGVYEQYF. The CDR3, as DNA: TGTGCCAGCAGTCAATTATCCTCACTAGCGGGAGGTGTCTACGAGCAGTACTTC. The chain carries TRBV27 and TRBJ2-7; 12 positions agree with TRBD2. The germline V gene encodes CDR1 MNHEY and CDR2 SMNVEV (reference sequence). The CDR3 contains 18 residues. Germline trimming cut 5 bases from V and 3 bases from J; bases unmatched to any gene: 14.

V usage is TRBV19 and J usage is TRBJ2-5, with 7 nucleotides matching TRBD2. CDR1 and CDR2 (germline): LNHDA, SQIVND (reference sequence). The CDR3 sequence is 13 residues long. V dropped 2 bases and J dropped 9; count of bases not matched to a gene: 6. The CDR3 DNA reads as TGTGCCAGTAGTATAAAGGGACGGGAGGCCCAGTACTTC. Translation gives CASSIKGREAQYF. The full variable domain, its missing parts supplied by reference TRBV19 and TRBJ2-5, is DGGITQSPKYLFRKEGQNVTLSCEQNLNHDAMYWYRQDPGQGLRLIYYSQIVNDFQKGDIAEGYSVSREKKESFPLTVTSAQKNPTAFYLCASSIKGREAQYFGPGTRLLVL.

This clone appeared a single time. J is TRBJ2-3 and V is TRBV28; 10 positions agree with TRBD1. Germline loops: CDR1 MDHEN, CDR2 SYDVKM. V was pared by 6 bases and J by 6 bases, with 9 bases of the junction left unmatched. The CDR3 spans 15 residues. In nucleotides, the CDR3 is TGTGCCAGCAGCCCCCGACAGGGGGCAAGGGATACGCAGTATTTT. As protein: CASSPRQGARDTQYF.

The chain carries TRBV28 and TRBJ2-7, with 9 bases aligning to TRBD2. The CDR3 has 14 residues. Germline V lookup: CDR1 MDHEN, CDR2 SYDVKM. Germline trimming cut 10 bases from V and 2 bases from J; bases unmatched to any gene: 9. CDR3 coding DNA: TGTGCCACCAGAAGTAGCGGGAGTCCCTACGAGCAGTACTTC. Protein: CATRSSGSPYEQYF.

The chain carries TRBV4-3 and TRBJ1-6; a weak D match, TRBD1 (5 bases). CDR1 is LGHNA and CDR2 is YSLEER in the germline V gene. The length of the CDR3 is 17 residues. The V end lost 0 bases, the J end lost 11 bases, and 20 bases lay between the germline ends. The CDR3 nucleotides are TGCGCCAGCAGCCAAGATTTCAGGGAACGGGCTTTTGCACCCCTCCACTTT. It yields the protein CASSQDFRERAFAPLHF.

J is TRBJ2-5 and V is TRBV9; the D is unclear. This CDR3 comprises 15 residues. V was cut by 0 bases and J by 4 bases, with 13 bases left in between. CDR1 is SGDLS, CDR2 YYNGEE, per germline. The CDR3 DNA is TGTGCCAGCAGCGTAGTTTCTGGTTTCGGAGAGACCCAGTACTTC. Its protein is CASSVVSGFGETQYF.

V gene TRBV4-3 combines with J gene TRBJ1-4, with D unresolved. This CDR3 has 15 amino acids. Germline CDR1 LGHNA, CDR2 YSLEER. The V and J ends lost 0 bases and 7 bases respectively, with 12 bases between them. For the CDR3, the DNA is TGCGCCAGCAGCCAAGACAGAAACACAGCTGAAAAACTGTTTTTT. It yields the protein CASSQDRNTAEKLFF.

The rearrangement links TRBV11-2 to TRBJ2-1; D may be TRBD1 (5 bases). V lost 1 base and J lost 6, with 13 bases in between. The CDR3 is 15 residues long. Germline V CDR1 and CDR2: SGHAT, FQNNGV. The CDR3 region has the DNA TGTGCCAGCAGCTTAGGCGGAGACAGAAGCAATGAGCAGTTCTTC. This codes for CASSLGGDRSNEQFF. Full variable domain (rest looked up from reference TRBV11-2 and TRBJ2-1): EAGVAQSPRYKIIEKRQSVAFWCNPISGHATLYWYQQILGQGPKLLIQFQNNGVVDDSQLPKDRFSAERLKGVDSTLKIQPAKLEDSAVYLCASSLGGDRSNEQFFGPGTRLTVL.

In nucleotides, the CDR3 is TGTGCCATCAGTCCAATCCTGGGGGGTATTGGCCCGTTTCGGCAGTACTTC. Encoded protein: CAISPILGGIGPFRQYF. This rearrangement joins TRBV10-3 to TRBJ2-5; D might be TRBD2 (6 bases). This CDR3 has 17 amino acids. The germline gives CDR1 ENHRY, CDR2 SYGVKD. Trimming removed 5 bases from V and 11 bases from J, with 30 bases in between.

The V call is TRBV19, the J call TRBJ1-5; D is perhaps TRBD1 (5 bases). The CDR3 extends over 13 amino acids. V was clipped by 6 bases and J by 2 bases, with 8 bases between them. Germline CDR1 and CDR2: LNHDA and SQIVND (reference sequence). CDR3 coding DNA: TGTGCCAGTAGCCCACAGGGCAATCAGCCCCAGCATTTT. The encoded protein is CASSPQGNQPQHF.

This clone was seen more than once but under ten times. J is TRBJ2-1 and V is TRBV20-1; 7 bases align to TRBD1. Germline trimming cut 8 bases from V and 12 bases from J; bases unmatched to any gene: 7. Germline loops: CDR1 DFQATT, CDR2 SNEGSKA (reference sequence). This CDR3 contains 10 residues. DNA for the CDR3: TGCAGTCCTATCAGGGGGACGCAGTTCTTC. Its translation: CSPIRGTQFF.

The chain carries TRBV27 and TRBJ1-5; D perhaps matches TRBD1 (6 bases). The CDR3 runs 17 residues. Germline V lookup: CDR1 MNHEY, CDR2 SMNVEV (reference sequence). V dropped 0 bases and J dropped 3 bases, with 15 bases sitting between them. CDR3 region: CASSLSGVGGANQPQHF. The CDR3 nucleotides read TGTGCCAGCAGTTTATCGGGGGTAGGGGGGGCCAATCAGCCCCAGCATTTT.

This clone was counted between two and nine times. J is TRBJ2-3 and V is TRBV28; 7 bases fit TRBD1. Germline V gene sequence: CDR1 MDHEN, CDR2 SYDVKM. V trimming: 2 bases; J trimming: 2 bases; junction bases outside the gene matches: 4. The CDR3 covers 15 residues. CDR3 in amino acids: CASSLPGGTTDTQYF. In nucleotides, the CDR3 is TGTGCCAGCAGTTTACCAGGGGGTACCACAGATACGCAGTATTTT.

In this sample, this clone turned up a few times. The chain carries TRBV7-9 and TRBJ2-5; 14 bases align to TRBD2. Germline V gene lookup returns CDR1 SEHNR and CDR2 FQNEAQ (reference sequence). The CDR3 covers 16 residues. The V segment lost 5 bases and the J segment 5 bases; nucleotides outside the gene matches: 7. CDR3 nucleotides: TGTGCCAGCAGCCCCTGGACTAGCGGGGGGAGGGAGACCCAGTACTTC. This sequence encodes CASSPWTSGGRETQYF.

The genes are TRBV9 and TRBJ1-4; D is possibly TRBD1 (6 bases). Looked up from germline, CDR1 is SGDLS and CDR2 is YYNGEE. V lost 0 bases, J lost 3 bases, and 12 bases lay in between. There are 16 residues in the CDR3. The CDR3 nucleotides are TGTGCCAGCAGCGTAGCTGGGGGCGCTGCTAATGAAAAACTGTTTTTT. It specifies CASSVAGGAANEKLFF.

The rearrangement uses TRBV6-4 and TRBJ2-3; 8 bases map to TRBD2. This CDR3 is built from 14 residues. Germline V gene lookup returns CDR1 MRHNA and CDR2 SNTAGT. V lost 4 bases and J lost 4; bases outside the gene matches: 4. This chain's CDR3 is CASSALAGSDTQYF. CDR3 DNA: TGTGCCAGCAGTGCCTTAGCGGGGTCAGATACGCAGTATTTT.

The V call is TRBV9, the J call TRBJ2-2; 11 positions match TRBD2. J lost 6 bases, V lost 3 bases, and 16 bases had no gene match. The CDR3 is 19 residues long. Germline loops: CDR1 SGDLS, CDR2 YYNGEE. CDR3: CASSDNPHRLAGFSGELFF. The CDR3 nucleotides read TGTGCCAGCAGCGACAACCCTCACCGACTAGCGGGGTTCTCCGGGGAGCTGTTTTTT.

This sequence joins TRBV27 and TRBJ1-1; TRBD1 matches 7 bases. The junction had 5 bases not matched to a gene; V was cut back by 7 bases and J by 3 bases. The germline gives CDR1 MNHEY, CDR2 SMNVEV (reference sequence). The CDR3 spans 13 residues. CDR3 loop: CASITGDYTEAFF. CDR3 bases: TGTGCCAGCATAACAGGGGACTACACTGAAGCTTTCTTT.